This is a list of T cell receptor beta chains from one sample in a study of blood T cell repertoires in COVID-19. The data were produced by immunoSEQ multiplex PCR, yet TCRdb's version contains in-frame clones alone and is incomplete. The sample holds 100,000 to 150,000 clones, around 87% seen once. Material: peripheral blood. Source of these receptors: a man aged 70-80 years with active COVID-19. The CDR3 runs from the conserved cysteine through the conserved F or W. The D gene is left open where the match is weak. Size tells how often a clone was seen (once, few, many) or the class of an expanded clone, and some rows leave it out.

TRBJ1-2 | few | 16 | TRBV6-6 | . | TGTGCCAGCAGTTACGAGACGCGCCAGGCGAACTATGGCTACACCTTC | CASSYETRQANYGYTF
TRBJ1-4 | . | 15 | TRBV7-2 | . | TGTGCCAGCAGCTCGGCGGGCAAGTTTGGCGAAAAACTGTTTTTT | CASSSAGKFGEKLFF
TRBJ1-1 | . | 14 | TRBV4-1 | TRBD1 | TGCGCCAGCAGCCTACAGGGGTTGAACACTGAAGCTTTCTTT | CASSLQGLNTEAFF
TRBJ2-5 | . | 15 | TRBV6-5 | . | TGTGCCAGCAGTTATATAGGGGCGAGGGGGGAGACCCAGTACTTC | CASSYIGARGETQYF
TRBJ2-2 | . | 13 | TRBV5-5 | . | TGTGCCAGCAGCTTGGAGCAGGGCCGGGAGCTGTTTTTT | CASSLEQGRELFF
TRBJ2-1 | . | 13 | TRBV19 | TRBD2 | TGTGCCAGTAGCACTGGACTAGACCCGGAGCAGTTCTTC | CASSTGLDPEQFF
TRBJ2-5 | . | 13 | TRBV20-1 | . | TGCAGTGCTAGTACTAGCTACCAAGAGACCCAGTACTTC | CSASTSYQETQYF
TRBJ2-4 | . | 13 | TRBV3-1/TRBV3-2 | . | TGTGCCAGCGCTGGACTAGCCAAAAACATTCAGTACTTC | CASAGLAKNIQYF
TRBJ2-3 | . | 14 | TRBV27 | TRBD1 | TGTGCCAGCAGGGGGACAGGGAGCACAGATACGCAGTATTTT | CASRGTGSTDTQYF
TRBJ2-2 | . | 17 | TRBV28 | TRBD2 | TGTGCCAGCAGTTATCCGGGACTAGCGACGAACACCGGGGAGCTGTTTTTT | CASSYPGLATNTGELFF
TRBJ1-4 | . | 14 | TRBV2 | TRBD1 | TGTGCCAGCCAGGGGGACAGGACTAATGAAAAACTGTTTTTT | CASQGDRTNEKLFF
TRBJ2-1 | few | 15 | TRBV6-2/TRBV6-3 | TRBD2 | TGTGCCAGCACCCCCGGGACTAGCCTTTTCAATGAGCAGTTCTTC | CASTPGTSLFNEQFF
TRBJ1-6 | . | 16 | TRBV6-1 | . | TGTGCCAGCAGTGAAGGACCAGGGACCTATAATTCACCCCTCCACTTT | CASSEGPGTYNSPLHF
TRBJ1-1 | . | 13 | TRBV7-6 | . | TGTGCCAGCAGCTTATTCCTGGGGGCAGAAGCTTTCTTT | CASSLFLGAEAFF
TRBJ2-7 | . | 11 | TRBV20-1 | . | TGCAGTGCTAGACGGGACTACGAGCAGTACTTC | CSARRDYEQYF
TRBJ2-1 | . | 15 | TRBV9 | TRBD2 | TGTGCCAGCAGCCCCCGAGCGGGGAGGAACAATGAGCAGTTCTTC | CASSPRAGRNNEQFF
TRBJ1-5 | many | 17 | TRBV28 | TRBD1 | TGTGCCAGCAGCCCCCCGGACAGGGTCAGGAGCAATCAGCCCCAGCATTTT | CASSPPDRVRSNQPQHF
TRBJ1-5 | . | 12 | TRBV27 | . | TGTGCCAGCAGTTCCTCGGGGGGGCCCCAGCATTTT | CASSSSGGPQHF
TRBJ1-1 | . | 11 | TRBV20-1 | . | TGCAGTGCTAGAAGGGCAGGGGAAGCTTTCTTT | CSARRAGEAFF
TRBJ2-1 | once | 15 | TRBV5-1 | TRBD2 | TGCGCCAGCAGCTTAGGACTAGCGGGAGCGGATGAGCAGTTCTTC | CASSLGLAGADEQFF
TRBJ1-2 | . | 15 | TRBV6-1 | . | TGTGCCAGCAGTGACGGACTTCCGACGGACTATGGCTACACCTTC | CASSDGLPTDYGYTF
TRBJ2-7 | once | 15 | TRBV7-9 | . | TGTGCCAGCAGCTCATATATAACAGGGCATCGGGAGCAGTACTTC | CASSSYITGHREQYF
TRBJ2-1 | . | 15 | TRBV4-1 | . | TGCGCCAGCAGCCAACACGGGAGCTCCTACAATGAGCAGTTCTTC | CASSQHGSSYNEQFF
TRBJ2-7 | . | 14 | TRBV5-6 | TRBD1 | TGTGCCAGCAGCCCCGGACAGGGACGGGTCGAGCAGTACTTC | CASSPGQGRVEQYF
TRBJ2-3 | . | 15 | TRBV6-6 | TRBD2 | TGTGCCAGCAGCAAAGGACTAGCGGGACGTGAAACGCAGTATTTT | CASSKGLAGRETQYF
TRBJ2-5 | . | 13 | TRBV19 | . | TGTGCCAGTAGGGGACTGGCCCCAGAGACCCAGTACTTC | CASRGLAPETQYF
TRBJ1-1 | . | 15 | TRBV30 | . | TGTGCCTGGAAAAGGGGTAGGGGTCGTGCCACTGAAGCTTTCTTT | CAWKRGRGRATEAFF
TRBJ2-5 | . | 18 | TRBV7-7 | TRBD2 | TGTGCTAGCAGCCCCCCCCGACGGCGGGAGGCCCCCCAAGAGACCCAGTACTTC | CASSPPRRREAPQETQYF
TRBJ2-3 | . | 15 | TRBV10-1 | TRBD2 | TGCGCCAGCAGTCGGACTAGCGGGAGAACGGATACGCAGTATTTT | CASSRTSGRTDTQYF
TRBJ2-3 | few | 15 | TRBV9 | . | TGTGCCAGCACCATACGAGGACAGCTCACAGATACGCAGTATTTT | CASTIRGQLTDTQYF
TRBJ2-6 | . | 18 | TRBV19 | . | TGTGCCACAAGTTTGGGAGCCCCATCCTTCTCTGGGGCCAACGTCCTGACTTTC | CATSLGAPSFSGANVLTF
TRBJ2-6 | . | 19 | TRBV5-1 | . | TGCGCCAGCAGCTTGGCGGGAGCAGGTAGAAGCTCTGGGGCCAACGTCCTGACTTTC | CASSLAGAGRSSGANVLTF
TRBJ2-5 | few | 11 | TRBV20-1 | . | TGCAGTGCTAGATCCTCGGAGACCCAGTACTTC | CSARSSETQYF